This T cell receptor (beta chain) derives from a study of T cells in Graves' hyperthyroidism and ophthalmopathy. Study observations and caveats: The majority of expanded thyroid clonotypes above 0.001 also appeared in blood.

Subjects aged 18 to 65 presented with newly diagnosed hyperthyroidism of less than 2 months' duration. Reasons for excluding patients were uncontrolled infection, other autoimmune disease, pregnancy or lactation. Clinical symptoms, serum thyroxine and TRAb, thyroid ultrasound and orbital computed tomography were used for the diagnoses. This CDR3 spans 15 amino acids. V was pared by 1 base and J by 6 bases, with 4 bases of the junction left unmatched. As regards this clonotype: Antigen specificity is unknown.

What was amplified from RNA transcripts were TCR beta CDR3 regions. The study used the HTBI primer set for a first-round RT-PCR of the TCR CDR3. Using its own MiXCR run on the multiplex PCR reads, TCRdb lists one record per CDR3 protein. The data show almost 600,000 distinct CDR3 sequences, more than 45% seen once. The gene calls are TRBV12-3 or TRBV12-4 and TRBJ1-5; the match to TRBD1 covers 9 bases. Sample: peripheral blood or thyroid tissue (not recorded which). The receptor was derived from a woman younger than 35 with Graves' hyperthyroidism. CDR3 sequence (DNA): TGTGCCAGCAGTTTAGGGACAGGGGTCGGTCAGCCCCAGCATTTT. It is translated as CASSLGTGVGQPQHF.